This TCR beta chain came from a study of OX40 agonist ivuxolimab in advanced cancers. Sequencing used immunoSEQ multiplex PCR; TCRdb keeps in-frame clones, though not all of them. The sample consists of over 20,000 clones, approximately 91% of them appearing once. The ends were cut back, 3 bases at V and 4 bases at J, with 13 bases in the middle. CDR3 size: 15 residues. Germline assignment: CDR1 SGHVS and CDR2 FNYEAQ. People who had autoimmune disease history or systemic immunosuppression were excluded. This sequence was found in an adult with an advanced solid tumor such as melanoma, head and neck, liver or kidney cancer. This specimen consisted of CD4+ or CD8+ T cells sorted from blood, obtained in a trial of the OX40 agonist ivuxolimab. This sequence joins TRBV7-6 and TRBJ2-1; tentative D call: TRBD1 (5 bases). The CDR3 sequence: CASSLGRPPYNEQFF. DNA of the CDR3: TGTGCCAGCAGCTTGGGGCGACCACCTTACAATGAGCAGTTCTTC.